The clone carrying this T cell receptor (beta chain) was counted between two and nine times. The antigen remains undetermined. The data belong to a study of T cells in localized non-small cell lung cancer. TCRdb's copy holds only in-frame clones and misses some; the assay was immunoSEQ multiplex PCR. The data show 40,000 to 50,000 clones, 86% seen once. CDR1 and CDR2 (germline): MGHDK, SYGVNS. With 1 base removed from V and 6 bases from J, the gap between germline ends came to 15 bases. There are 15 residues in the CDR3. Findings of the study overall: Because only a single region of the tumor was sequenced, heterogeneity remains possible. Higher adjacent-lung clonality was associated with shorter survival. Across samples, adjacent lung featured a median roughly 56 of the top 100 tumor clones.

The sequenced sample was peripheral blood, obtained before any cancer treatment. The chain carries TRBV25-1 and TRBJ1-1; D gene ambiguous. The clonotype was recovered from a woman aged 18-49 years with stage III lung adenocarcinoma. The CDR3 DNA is TGTGCCAGCAGTGAATGGAAGGTTGTCGCCGCTGAAGCTTTCTTT. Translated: CASSEWKVVAAEAFF.